These 13 T cell receptor beta chains were all obtained from the same sample, sequenced in a study of blood T cell repertoires in COVID-19 (dated by TCRdb to about 2020). Library construction relied on the immunoSEQ multiplex PCR assay. The source is immuneACCESS, and TCRdb retained only in-frame sequences with V and J called. Part of the clones is not carried over; for the studies checked, unresolved V genes explain less than half of this, and the remainder is unexplained. The sample records over 45,000 clones, 90% of which are singletons. The ten largest clones capture under 6.5% of the sample. Material: peripheral blood. These receptor sequences come from a man between 65 and 80 years old with acute or convalescent COVID-19.

The chain uses TRBV28 and TRBJ1-6; TRBD1 might be the D (6 bases). Trimming left V 5 bases short and J 4 bases short, with 9 bases between. This CDR3 region has 14 residues. Germline assignment: CDR1 MDHEN and CDR2 SYDVKM. CDR3 coding DNA: TGTGCCAGCAGTGTACAGGGTTATAATTCACCCCTCCACTTT. Translated, it gives CASSVQGYNSPLHF.

This clone was picked up one time. As DNA, the CDR3 is TGTGCCAGCAGTTCTTACTTAGCGGGAAGCTACAATGAGCAGTTCTTC. Translation gives CASSSYLAGSYNEQFF. This chain connects TRBV28 to TRBJ2-1, with TRBD2 identical over 8 bases. Germline values: CDR1 MDHEN, CDR2 SYDVKM. The CDR3 length is 16 residues. The J segment lost 3 bases and the V segment lost 4 bases, leaving 8 bases of the junction unmatched.

The gene calls are TRBV2 and TRBJ1-2; 8 bases are shared with TRBD1. The germline V gene has CDR1 SNHLY and CDR2 FYNNEI. V shed 4 bases, J shed 7 bases, and the junction held 8 bases outside the gene matches. The CDR3 runs 14 residues. The CDR3 loop reads CASSGRRGQIGYTF. CDR3 sequence (DNA): TGTGCCAGCAGTGGGCGCAGGGGGCAGATTGGCTACACCTTC.

The V call is TRBV19, the J call TRBJ1-5; 9 bases fit TRBD1. Germline CDR1 and CDR2: LNHDA and SQIVND (reference sequence). Germline trimming cut 2 bases from V and 0 bases from J; bases unmatched to any gene: 2. The CDR3 has 16 amino acids. CDR3 coding DNA: TGTGCCAGTAGTATATACAGGGGGCTTAGCAATCAGCCCCAGCATTTT. As protein: CASSIYRGLSNQPQHF.

CDR3 in amino acids: CASSDSGQYGSPLHF. The CDR3, as DNA: TGTGCCAGCAGTGACTCGGGGCAATATGGATCACCCCTCCACTTT. This chain connects TRBV6-4 to TRBJ1-6; TRBD1 is a possible D gene (5 bases). Germline CDR1 and CDR2: MRHNA and SNTAGT. V shed 0 bases and J shed 10 bases, with 13 bases lying between them. This CDR3 is 15 amino acids long.

This chain links TRBV10-3 with TRBJ2-1, with a weak D call TRBD2 (6 bases). Germline-derived CDR1 and CDR2 are ENHRY and SYGVKD. The CDR3 has 15 residues. V lost 3 bases and J 3 bases, leaving 12 bases between the germline ends. CDR3 coding DNA: TGTGCCATCAGTGATACTAGCTACGGCTACAATGAGCAGTTCTTC. It codes for CAISDTSYGYNEQFF.

The chain is built from TRBV14 and TRBJ1-5, with TRBD1 as a possible D gene (5 bases). CDR3 length: 14 residues. The germline V gene has CDR1 SGHDN and CDR2 FVKESK. With 4 bases removed from V and 3 bases from J, the gap between germline ends came to 10 bases. The CDR3, as DNA: TGTGCCAGCAGCCCCGCGGGGCTCAATCAGCCCCAGCATTTT. It is translated as CASSPAGLNQPQHF.

V and J are TRBV7-2 and TRBJ2-5; 7 nucleotides agree with TRBD2. The ends lost 8 bases at V and 2 bases at J; junction bases unmatched: 8. CDR1 and CDR2 (germline): SGHTA, FQGNSA. The CDR3 is 14 residues long. In DNA form, the CDR3 reads TGTGCCAGCGCTACGGGGGGTTCTCAAGAGACCCAGTACTTC. Its translation: CASATGGSQETQYF.

The sample holds a few counts of this clone. The V call is TRBV7-6, the J call TRBJ2-3; the match to TRBD2 covers 10 bases. Germline V gene data show CDR1 as SGHVS and CDR2 as FNYEAQ. The CDR3 runs 16 residues. Germline trimming cut 1 base from V and 1 base from J; bases unmatched to any gene: 2. The CDR3 loop reads CASSLVAGGGTDTQYF. The CDR3 nucleotides read TGTGCCAGCAGCTTAGTAGCGGGGGGCGGCACAGATACGCAGTATTTT.

The chain couples TRBV14 to TRBJ1-1; TRBD1 agrees at 7 bases. The germline V gene has CDR1 SGHDN and CDR2 FVKESK. The CDR3 spans 15 residues. The trim removed 4 bases at V and 1 base at J, leaving 6 bases unmatched. The CDR3 DNA follows: TGTGCCAGCAGCCCAGCCTGGACAGGGAACACTGAAGCTTTCTTT. It encodes CASSPAWTGNTEAFF.

In its sample, this clone was seen once. The CDR3 nucleotides are TGTGCCAGCAGCCAAACCCACGGGAGGGCGCAGTATTTT. This codes for CASSQTHGRAQYF. The J gene is TRBJ2-3, the V gene TRBV7-3; 8 bases map to TRBD2. Germline CDR1 is SGHTA and CDR2 is FQGTGA. Trimming cost V 5 bases and J 10 bases; bases outside gene matches: 8. The CDR3 is 13 amino acids.

The chain joins TRBV7-2 to TRBJ1-4; D remains ambiguous. V gave up 3 bases and J gave up 5 bases, with 7 bases separating them. CDR1 is SGHTA, CDR2 FQGNSA, per germline. CDR3 length: 13 residues. CDR3 sequence: CASSLEGNEKLFF. The DNA for the CDR3 is TGTGCCAGCAGCTTGGAGGGAAATGAAAAACTGTTTTTT.

The chain links TRBV19 to TRBJ1-2, with 7 bases fitting TRBD1. The CDR3 is 15 amino acids. V shed 1 base, J shed 0 bases, and the junction held 2 bases outside the gene matches. Germline CDR1 reads LNHDA; CDR2 reads SQIVND (reference sequence). The CDR3 loop is CASSIAQGANYGYTF. In nucleotides, the CDR3 is TGTGCCAGTAGTATAGCCCAGGGGGCTAACTATGGCTACACCTTC. Looking up the rest from reference TRBV19 and TRBJ1-2 gives the full variable domain: DGGITQSPKYLFRKEGQNVTLSCEQNLNHDAMYWYRQDPGQGLRLIYYSQIVNDFQKGDIAEGYSVSREKKESFPLTVTSAQKNPTAFYLCASSIAQGANYGYTFGSGTRLTVV.